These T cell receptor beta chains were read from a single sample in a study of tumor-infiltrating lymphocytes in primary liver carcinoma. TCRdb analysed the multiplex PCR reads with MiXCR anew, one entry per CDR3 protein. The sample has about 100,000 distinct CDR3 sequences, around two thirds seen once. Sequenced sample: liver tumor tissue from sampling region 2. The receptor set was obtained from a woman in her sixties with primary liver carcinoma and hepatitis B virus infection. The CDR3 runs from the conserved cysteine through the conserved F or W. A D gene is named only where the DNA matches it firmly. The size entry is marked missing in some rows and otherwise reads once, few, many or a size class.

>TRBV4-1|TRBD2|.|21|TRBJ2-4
TGCGCCAGCAGTCAAGTGGACACCGGGACTAGCGGGAGGGATAGCAGAAACATTCAGTACTTC
CASSQVDTGTSGRDSRNIQYF
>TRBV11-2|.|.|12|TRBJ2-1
TGTGCCAGTAGCTTAATAGACAATGAGCAGTTCTTC
CASSLIDNEQFF
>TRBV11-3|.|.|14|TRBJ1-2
TGTGCCAGCGGTTTAGCGACGGTTCTTGATGGCTGCACCTTC
CASGLATVLDGCTF
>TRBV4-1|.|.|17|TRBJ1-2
TGCGCCTGCAGCCAGTTGCGGTTGGTCCTAGTCGTGTGGAGCTACACCTTC
CACSQLRLVLVVWSYTF
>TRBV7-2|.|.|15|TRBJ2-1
TGTGCCAGCAGCTTAGGGGCAGGGCGGTCGATTGAGCAGTTCTTC
CASSLGAGRSIEQFF
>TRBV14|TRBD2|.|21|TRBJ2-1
TGTGTCAGCAGCCCCCTCGGCCGCGGGGGTTCAGAGACTAGCGGGAATGGTGAGCAGTTCTTC
CVSSPLGRGGSETSGNGEQFF
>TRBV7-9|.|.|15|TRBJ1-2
TGTACCAGCAGCTTATACCCACAGGTGATCTATGTCTACACCTTC
CTSSLYPQVIYVYTF
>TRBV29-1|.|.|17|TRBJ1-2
TGCATCGCCGATCTCCGGGCCCAGGGATTTTTAAACAATGGCTACACCTTC
CIADLRAQGFLNNGYTF
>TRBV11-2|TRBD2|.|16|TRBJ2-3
TGTGCCAGCAGCGTCCCGACTAGCGGCCTGTTAGGGACGCAGTATTTT
CASSVPTSGLLGTQYF
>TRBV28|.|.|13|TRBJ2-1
TGTGCCAGCAGTCTCACTGGGGGGAATGAGCAGTTCTTC
CASSLTGGNEQFF
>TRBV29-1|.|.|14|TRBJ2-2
TGCAGCTTTGACGCGGGAATGGGTTCCGGGGAGCTGTTTTTT
CSFDAGMGSGELFF
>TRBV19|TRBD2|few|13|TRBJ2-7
TGTGCCAGTGGGAGGGAGGGCCTCGGGGAGCAGTACTTC
CASGREGLGEQYF
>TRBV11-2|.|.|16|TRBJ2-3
TGTGCCAGCAGCTTAGGAGCCTGGCTAAGTACAGATACGCAGTATTTT
CASSLGAWLSTDTQYF
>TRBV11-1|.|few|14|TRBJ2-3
TGTGCCAACAGCTTAAGGCAGCGTGCAGGAGAGTCTCACTTT
CANSLRQRAGESHF
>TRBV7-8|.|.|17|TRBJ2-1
TGTGCCAGCAGCTTAGGAGGGGGGGTTCGCTCCTGCAATGAGCATTTCTTC
CASSLGGGVRSCNEHFF
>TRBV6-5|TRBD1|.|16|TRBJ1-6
TGTGCCAGCAGCTACAGTCTGACAGGGGGCCTTTCACCCCTCCACTTT
CASSYSLTGGLSPLHF
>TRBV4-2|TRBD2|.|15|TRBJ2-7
TGTGCCGGCAGCCATAATAGTGGGACTAGCTACCAGCAGTACTTC
CAGSHNSGTSYQQYF
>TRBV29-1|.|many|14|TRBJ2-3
TGCAGCGTTGCCCCGTCTATGGCGGGAGATACGCAGTATTTT
CSVAPSMAGDTQYF
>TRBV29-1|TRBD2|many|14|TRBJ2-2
TGCAGCGCCTGGGGCGGGAGAAACACCGGGGAGCTGTTTTTT
CSAWGGRNTGELFF
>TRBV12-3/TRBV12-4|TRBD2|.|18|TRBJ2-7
TGTGCCAGCAATTTAGGAGACAGACTAGCAGTCAGCTCATACGAGCAGTACTTC
CASNLGDRLAVSSYEQYF
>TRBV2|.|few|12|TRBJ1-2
TGTGCCAGCAGTGAAGCTGACTATGGCTACACCTTC
CASSEADYGYTF
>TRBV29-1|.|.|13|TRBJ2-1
TGCAGCGTGCAGGCCGGACGTAGCAATAAGCAGTTCTTC
CSVQAGRSNKQFF
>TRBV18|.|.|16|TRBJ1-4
TGTGCCAGCTCACTGGACCAGGGAGGAGCTAATGAAAAACTGTTTTTT
CASSLDQGGANEKLFF
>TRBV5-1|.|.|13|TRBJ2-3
TGCGCTAGCAGCCCTCGACATGGAGATACGCAGTATTTT
CASSPRHGDTQYF
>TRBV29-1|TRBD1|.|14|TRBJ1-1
TGCAGCGTGAACAGGGGCACTATGGGCACCGAATCTTTCTTT
CSVNRGTMGTESFF
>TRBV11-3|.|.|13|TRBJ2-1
TGTGCCATCAGCGCATGGCCACAAGAGACCCAGTTCTTC
CAISAWPQETQFF
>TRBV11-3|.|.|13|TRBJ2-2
TGTGCCAGCAGAATCAGGGAATTAAGGGAGCTGTTTTTT
CASRIRELRELFF
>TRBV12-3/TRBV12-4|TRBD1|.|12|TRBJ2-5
TGTGGCAGCAGACTCGCGCAGGACAGGGCGTATTTC
CGSRLAQDRAYF
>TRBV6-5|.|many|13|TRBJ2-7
TGTGCCAGCAGTTACGGTACTTGGGCCGAGCAGTACTTC
CASSYGTWAEQYF
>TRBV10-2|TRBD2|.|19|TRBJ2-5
TGCGCCGGCAGGAGAAGGAGGGCTAGCGGGAGTGTCTCCCAAGAGACCCAGTACTTC
CAGRRRRASGSVSQETQYF
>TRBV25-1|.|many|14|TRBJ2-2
TGTGCCAGCAGTGAATACAGGGACACCGGGGAGCTGTTTTTT
CASSEYRDTGELFF